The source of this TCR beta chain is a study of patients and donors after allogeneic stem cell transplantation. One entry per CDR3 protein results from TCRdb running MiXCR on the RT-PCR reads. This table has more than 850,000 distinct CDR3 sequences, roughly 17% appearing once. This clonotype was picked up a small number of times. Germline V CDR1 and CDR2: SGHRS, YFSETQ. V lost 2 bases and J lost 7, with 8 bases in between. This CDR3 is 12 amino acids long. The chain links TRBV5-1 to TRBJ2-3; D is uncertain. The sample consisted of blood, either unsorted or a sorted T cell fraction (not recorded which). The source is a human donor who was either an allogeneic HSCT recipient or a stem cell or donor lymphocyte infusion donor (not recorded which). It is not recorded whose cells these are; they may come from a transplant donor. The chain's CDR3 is CASSFGPNTQYF. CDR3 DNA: TGCGCCAGCAGCTTTGGGCCAAATACGCAGTATTTT.